The entry below describes one T cell receptor (beta chain). Under the authors' procedure: For nucleated cells, counts were estimated from reference gene primer amplification. The table came from immunoSEQ multiplex PCR; TCRdb's copy has only in-frame clones and leaves some out. V and J calls and clone size come straight from that table; D and trimming were deduced from the DNA. The sample yields roughly 250,000 clones, approximately 85% seen once. One Seattle source followed patients from active infection through their disease course. The sample is drawn from a study of blood T cell repertoires in COVID-19. CDR3 length equals 14 residues. Germline CDR1 is SGHDT and CDR2 is YYEEEE. V was trimmed by 7 bases and J by 3 bases, leaving 16 bases between them.

The chain uses TRBV5-6 and TRBJ1-1; possibly TRBD1 for D (5 bases). The TCR comes from a human donor with COVID-19, enrolled during active disease. The donor label of this sample is uncertain. Sequenced material: peripheral blood. This chain's CDR3 is CASSSGAFDTEAFF. CDR3 DNA sequence: TGTGCCAGCTCGTCTGGGGCGTTCGACACTGAAGCTTTCTTT.